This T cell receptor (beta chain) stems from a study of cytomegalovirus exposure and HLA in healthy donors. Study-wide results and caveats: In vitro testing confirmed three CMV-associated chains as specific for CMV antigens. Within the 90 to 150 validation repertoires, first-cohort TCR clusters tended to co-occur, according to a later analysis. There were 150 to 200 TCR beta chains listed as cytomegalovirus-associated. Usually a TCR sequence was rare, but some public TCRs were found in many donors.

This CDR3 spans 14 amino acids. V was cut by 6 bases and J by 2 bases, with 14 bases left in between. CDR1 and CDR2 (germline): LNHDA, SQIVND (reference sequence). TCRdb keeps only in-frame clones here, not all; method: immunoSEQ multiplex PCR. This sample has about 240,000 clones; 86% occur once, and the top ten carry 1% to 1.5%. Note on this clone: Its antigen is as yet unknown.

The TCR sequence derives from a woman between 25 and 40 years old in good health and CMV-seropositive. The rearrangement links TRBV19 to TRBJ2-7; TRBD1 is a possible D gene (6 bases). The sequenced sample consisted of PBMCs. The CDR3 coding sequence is TGTGCCAGTAGCCTCACAGGGATCCCCTACGAGCAGTACTTC. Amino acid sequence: CASSLTGIPYEQYF.